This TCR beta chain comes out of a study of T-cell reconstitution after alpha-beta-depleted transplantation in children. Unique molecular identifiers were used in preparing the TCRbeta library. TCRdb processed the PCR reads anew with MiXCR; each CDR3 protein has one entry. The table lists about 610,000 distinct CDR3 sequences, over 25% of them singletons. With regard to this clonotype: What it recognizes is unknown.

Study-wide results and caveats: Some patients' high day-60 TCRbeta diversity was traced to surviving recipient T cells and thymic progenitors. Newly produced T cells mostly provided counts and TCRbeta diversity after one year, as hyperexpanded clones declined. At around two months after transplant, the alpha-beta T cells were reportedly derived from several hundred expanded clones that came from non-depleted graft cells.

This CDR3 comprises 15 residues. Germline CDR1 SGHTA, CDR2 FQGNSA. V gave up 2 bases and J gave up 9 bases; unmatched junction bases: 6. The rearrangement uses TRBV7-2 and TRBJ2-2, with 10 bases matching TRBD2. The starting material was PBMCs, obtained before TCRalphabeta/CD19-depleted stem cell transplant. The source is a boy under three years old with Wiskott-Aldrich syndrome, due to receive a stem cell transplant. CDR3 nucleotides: TGTGCCAGCAGCTTAAGAGCGGGAGGGGTCCGGGAGCTGTTTTTT. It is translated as CASSLRAGGVRELFF.